Listed here is a single T cell receptor (beta chain). Its antigen is still unknown. Antigen-specific CD4+ T cells expanded by the ViraFEST assay with viral peptide pools were then sequenced. When around 9 days of culture had elapsed, CD4+ T cells were isolated. Sometime from March through December 2020, the person acquired a SARS-CoV-2 infection that PCR confirmed. Fresh IL-2-containing medium replaced half the medium on days 3 and 7. The data are from a study of vaccination effects on CD4 cells after COVID-19. The data were produced by immunoSEQ multiplex PCR, yet TCRdb's version contains in-frame clones alone and is incomplete. In the table there are approximately 26,000 clones, about 76% of which are singletons. Germline V gives CDR1 SNHLY, CDR2 FYNNEI. V lost 8 bases and J 4 bases, leaving 5 bases between the germline ends. The CDR3 is 11 amino acids. Points from the study as a whole: By a late point after vaccination, infection- and vaccine-induced clones had shrunk markedly through clonal contraction.

The V and J genes are TRBV2 and TRBJ2-2, with TRBD1 as a possible D gene (5 bases). Sequencing was performed on CD4+ T cells from PBMCs cultured with HCoV-NL63 spike peptides, taken before COVID-19 vaccination. This sequence originates from a human donor who had a prior SARS-CoV-2 infection. The CDR3 reads CASQGTGELFF. Here the CDR3 DNA reads TGTGCCAGCCAGGGCACCGGGGAGCTGTTTTTT. The variable domain in full, with the rest retrieved from reference TRBV2 and TRBJ2-2, is EPEVTQTPSHQVTQMGQEVILRCVPISNHLYFYWYRQILGQKVEFLVSFYNNEISEKSEIFDDQFSVERPDGSNFTLKIRSTKLEDSAMYFCASQGTGELFFGEGSRLTVL.